The 27 T cell receptor beta chains below were found in one sample sequenced in a study of cytomegalovirus exposure and HLA in healthy donors. Libraries were prepared by immunoSEQ multiplex PCR; TCRdb keeps only in-frame clonotypes and omits some of them. This sample has 250,000 to 300,000 clones, with 65% to 90% found just once. Source material: PBMCs. The receptors come from a woman aged 18-30 years in good health and CMV-seronegative.

This clone showed up just a few times. The chain carries TRBV19 and TRBJ1-2; D gene unclear. The CDR3 is made up of 14 amino acids. CDR1 is LNHDA and CDR2 is SQIVND in the germline V gene (reference sequence). The ends were cut back, 1 base at V and 0 bases at J, with 6 bases in the middle. CDR3 residues: CASSIVTANYGYTF. The CDR3 coding sequence is TGTGCCAGTAGTATAGTCACAGCTAACTATGGCTACACCTTC.

CDR3 loop: CASSYPRGRLFF. In DNA, the CDR3 is TGTGCCAGCAGTTACCCCCGGGGGAGGCTGTTTTTT. The chain recombines TRBV6-5 with TRBJ1-4, with D perhaps TRBD1 (5 bases). Looked up from germline, CDR1 is MNHEY and CDR2 is SVGAGI. Trimming removed 2 bases at V and 14 bases at J, with 12 bases between. The CDR3 is 12 residues long.

The chain combines TRBV4-2 with TRBJ2-3, with D possibly being TRBD2 (5 bases). V lost 0 bases and J lost 2, with 15 bases in between. Germline loops: CDR1 LGHNA, CDR2 YNFKEQ. The CDR3 runs to 17 residues. The CDR3 sequence: CASSQEGGERSTDTQYF. CDR3 coding DNA: TGTGCCAGCAGCCAAGAGGGTGGGGAGCGGTCCACAGATACGCAGTATTTT.

CDR3 in DNA: TGTGCCAGCAGTGAAAGGTTAGGGGTTGGGATGGAGACCCAGTACTTC. It translates to CASSERLGVGMETQYF. The chain employs TRBV25-1 and TRBJ2-5; TRBD1 might be the D (5 bases). V lost 2 bases to trimming and J lost 5 bases, with 18 bases between them. The V gene's germline CDR1 is MGHDK and CDR2 SYGVNS. This CDR3 contains 16 residues.

This chain links TRBV2 with TRBJ2-7, with D perhaps matching TRBD1 (6 bases). Trimming removed 5 bases at V and 3 bases at J, with 8 bases between. From germline, CDR1 is SNHLY and CDR2 FYNNEI. This CDR3 has 12 amino acids. The CDR3 DNA sequence: TGTGCCAGCAGTAGGGGGTACTACGAGCAGTACTTC. Its translation: CASSRGYYEQYF.

The CDR3 DNA reads TGCAGCGTTGCGGCACAGGGAAAAGAGACCCAGTACTTC. This gives the protein CSVAAQGKETQYF. The chain combines TRBV29-1 with TRBJ2-5; the D gene is possibly TRBD1 (6 bases). Trimming removed 4 bases from V and 3 bases from J, with 12 bases in between. Germline V CDR1 and CDR2: SQVTM, ANQGSEA. This CDR3 has 13 amino acids.

V gene TRBV11-2 combines with J gene TRBJ2-3, with a tentative D call TRBD1 (5 bases). CDR1 SGHAT and CDR2 FQNNGV come from the germline V gene. The V and J ends lost 5 bases and 4 bases respectively, with 13 bases between them. The CDR3 contains 14 residues. The CDR3 region has the DNA TGTGCCAGCAGCCCCTCTAGGGGTGCAGATACGCAGTATTTT. Translation gives CASSPSRGADTQYF.

The V call is TRBV7-2, the J call TRBJ2-5, with TRBD2 matching 8 bases. The junction had 10 bases not matched to a gene; V was cut back by 8 bases and J by 5 bases. The germline CDR1 and CDR2 sequences are SGHTA and FQGNSA. The CDR3 length is 14 residues. CDR3 sequence (DNA): TGTGCCAGCGGCTCGGGACTAGTGCAGGAGACCCAGTACTTC. This sequence encodes CASGSGLVQETQYF.

The chain has TRBV6-5 and TRBJ2-7; D is possibly TRBD1 (5 bases). This CDR3 has 14 amino acids. Trimming stripped 2 bases from V and 4 bases from J, with 12 bases between. Germline-derived CDR1 and CDR2 are MNHEY and SVGAGI. The DNA for the CDR3 is TGTGCCAGCAGTTACACCGACAGCACGTACGAGCAGTACTTC. Encoded protein: CASSYTDSTYEQYF.

The chain is built from TRBV12-5 and TRBJ2-1; D is unresolved. Germline assignment: CDR1 LGHNT and CDR2 FRNRAP. V gave up 1 base and J gave up 4 bases, with 20 bases separating them. The CDR3 runs to 18 residues. DNA of the CDR3: TGTGCTAGTGGTTTGGGTCTGGTCGGAAGTAAGCGATACAATGAGCAGTTCTTC. This codes for CASGLGLVGSKRYNEQFF.

V and J are TRBV30 and TRBJ2-7; 9 nucleotides agree with TRBD2. Germline assignment: CDR1 GTSNPN and CDR2 SVGIG (reference sequence). Losses at the gene ends were 4 bases for V and 6 bases for J; bases not matched to a gene: 13. The CDR3 has 15 residues. CDR3 in DNA: TGTGCCTGGAAAGGGGCGGGAGGGCCCTCTCCCGAGCAGTACTTC. It is translated as CAWKGAGGPSPEQYF.

The gene calls are TRBV10-3 and TRBJ2-1, with D tentatively TRBD1 (6 bases). Trimming pared 11 bases from V and 8 bases from J, leaving 13 bases between. This CDR3 is 11 amino acids long. From germline, CDR1 is ENHRY and CDR2 SYGVKD. CDR3 amino acids: CAAQGLDEQFF. CDR3 sequence (DNA): TGTGCCGCGCAGGGGTTGGATGAGCAGTTCTTC.

The CDR3 nucleotides read TGCGCCAGCAGCCCCGGACAGGGGACCTACGAGCAGTACTTC. Translation gives CASSPGQGTYEQYF. This chain connects TRBV4-3 to TRBJ2-7; 9 nucleotides match TRBD1. Germline V lookup: CDR1 LGHNA, CDR2 YSLEER. V was clipped by 4 bases and J by 2 bases; unmatched bases: 3. CDR3 length: 14 amino acids.

The rearrangement links TRBV6-5 to TRBJ2-3; D may be TRBD2 (5 bases). The CDR3 loop spans 16 amino acids. V was clipped by 0 bases and J by 6 bases, with 16 bases between them. Per the germline V gene, CDR1 is MNHEY and CDR2 is SVGAGI. The CDR3 reads CASSYSTKETSDTQYF. In DNA, the CDR3 is TGTGCCAGCAGTTACTCGACTAAAGAGACTTCGGATACGCAGTATTTT.

The chain employs TRBV5-1 and TRBJ1-5; D is perhaps TRBD1 (6 bases). Looked up from germline, CDR1 is SGHRS and CDR2 is YFSETQ. CDR3 length: 15 amino acids. Trimming cost V 3 bases and J 3 bases, with 13 bases left between them. Here the CDR3 DNA reads TGCGCCAGCAGCTGGGCCACAGGGAACAATCAGCCCCAGCATTTT. This codes for CASSWATGNNQPQHF.

The V and J genes are TRBV9 and TRBJ2-7, with 12 bases lining up with TRBD2. From germline, CDR1 is SGDLS and CDR2 YYNGEE. This CDR3 contains 16 residues. The J segment lost 2 bases and the V segment lost 4 bases, leaving 7 bases of the junction unmatched. This CDR3 reads CASSPHGLAGTYEQYF. CDR3 in DNA: TGTGCCAGCAGCCCTCATGGACTAGCGGGGACCTACGAGCAGTACTTC.

The chain joins TRBV7-2 to TRBJ2-7; 10 nucleotides agree with TRBD2. V shed 4 bases, J shed 5 bases, and the junction held 11 bases outside the gene matches. Germline V gene sequence: CDR1 SGHTA, CDR2 FQGNSA. CDR3 length: 16 residues. This CDR3 reads CASSSSGAGGINEQYF. The CDR3 nucleotides read TGTGCCAGCAGCTCCTCAGGAGCGGGGGGGATCAACGAGCAGTACTTC.

J is TRBJ2-3 and V is TRBV7-9; 12 bases are a match to TRBD2. This CDR3 spans 19 amino acids. Germline V gene data show CDR1 as SEHNR and CDR2 as FQNEAQ (reference sequence). The V gene end was trimmed by 4 bases and the J gene end by 0 bases; junction bases not matched to a gene: 11. CDR3 DNA sequence: TGTGCCAGCAGCTACGCCACTAGCGGGAGGCCCTCTAGCACAGATACGCAGTATTTT. It encodes CASSYATSGRPSSTDTQYF.

The chain links TRBV27 to TRBJ1-5, with 9 bases identical to TRBD1. Germline CDR1 reads MNHEY; CDR2 reads SMNVEV (reference sequence). The junction had 5 bases not matched to a gene; V was cut back by 5 bases and J by 3 bases. This CDR3 comprises 15 residues. CDR3 DNA sequence: TGTGCCAGCAGTGCCGGGACAGGGCACAATCAGCCCCAGCATTTT. Its protein product is CASSAGTGHNQPQHF.

The chain combines TRBV30 with TRBJ2-4, with a possible D match to TRBD2 (6 bases). Trimming took off 0 bases at V and 1 base at J, with 7 bases between the two ends. Germline V gene data show CDR1 as GTSNPN and CDR2 as SVGIG (reference sequence). The CDR3 covers 14 residues. DNA of the CDR3: TGTGCCTGGAGTGTAAGCGGGGCCAAAAACATTCAGTACTTC. It is translated as CAWSVSGAKNIQYF.

This clone was observed a few times. This CDR3 is CASRQGTEQYF. The CDR3 DNA is TGTGCCAGCAGGCAGGGGACCGAGCAGTACTTC. This chain uses TRBV6-5 with TRBJ2-7, with a possible D match to TRBD1 (6 bases). The CDR3 is 11 residues long. Trimming took off 6 bases at V and 6 bases at J, with 9 bases between the two ends. Germline loops: CDR1 MNHEY, CDR2 SVGAGI.

V gene TRBV7-9 combines with J gene TRBJ2-7; 7 bases align to TRBD2. J lost 5 bases, V lost 1 base, and 8 bases had no gene match. Germline assignment: CDR1 SEHNR and CDR2 FQNEAQ (reference sequence). The CDR3 is made up of 15 amino acids. The CDR3 coding sequence is TGTGCCAGCAGCTTAGTTGCTAGCGGTCGACACGAGCAGTACTTC. This gives the protein CASSLVASGRHEQYF.

The rearrangement uses TRBV28 and TRBJ2-1, with D possibly being TRBD2 (6 bases). The CDR3 totals 14 residues. Trimming removed 6 bases from V and 0 bases from J, with 9 bases in between. The germline CDR1 and CDR2 sequences are MDHEN and SYDVKM. CDR3 residues: CASRKEGSYNEQFF. The CDR3 nucleotides are TGTGCCAGCAGGAAGGAGGGCTCCTACAATGAGCAGTTCTTC.

The chain employs TRBV19 and TRBJ1-1, with 11 bases that match TRBD1. With 9 bases clipped from V and 3 bases from J, the junction kept 18 bases outside the gene matches. Germline assignment: CDR1 LNHDA and CDR2 SQIVND (reference sequence). This CDR3 spans 18 amino acids. This CDR3 reads CASISYGRDRGLDTEAFF. The CDR3 DNA is TGTGCCAGCATCAGTTACGGACGGGACAGGGGGTTGGACACTGAAGCTTTCTTT.

This chain joins TRBV19 and TRBJ2-1; 9 bases are shared with TRBD2. This CDR3 region has 16 residues. V lost 7 bases, J lost 0 bases, and 7 bases stayed unmatched. Germline lookup yields CDR1 LNHDA and CDR2 SQIVND (reference sequence). CDR3 DNA: TGTGCCAGTAAAACTAGCGGGCCGAGCTCCTACAATGAGCAGTTCTTC. This translates into CASKTSGPSSYNEQFF.

V usage is TRBV5-4 and J usage is TRBJ2-1, with 13 bases identical to TRBD2. Germline lookup yields CDR1 SGHNT and CDR2 YYREEE (reference sequence). The CDR3 sequence is 15 residues long. V shed 2 bases, J shed 6 bases, and the junction held 2 bases outside the gene matches. The CDR3 region is CASSLRTSGSNEQFF. In nucleotides, the CDR3 is TGTGCCAGCAGCTTAAGGACTAGCGGGAGCAATGAGCAGTTCTTC.

The chain is built from TRBV2 and TRBJ2-3, with 14 bases matching TRBD2. Unmatched junction bases numbered 7, after V lost 2 bases and J lost 3 bases. Germline V gives CDR1 SNHLY, CDR2 FYNNEI. The CDR3 runs 18 residues. The CDR3 here is CASSELGLAGVLTDTQYF. CDR3 in DNA: TGTGCCAGCAGTGAATTGGGACTAGCGGGAGTCTTAACAGATACGCAGTATTTT.